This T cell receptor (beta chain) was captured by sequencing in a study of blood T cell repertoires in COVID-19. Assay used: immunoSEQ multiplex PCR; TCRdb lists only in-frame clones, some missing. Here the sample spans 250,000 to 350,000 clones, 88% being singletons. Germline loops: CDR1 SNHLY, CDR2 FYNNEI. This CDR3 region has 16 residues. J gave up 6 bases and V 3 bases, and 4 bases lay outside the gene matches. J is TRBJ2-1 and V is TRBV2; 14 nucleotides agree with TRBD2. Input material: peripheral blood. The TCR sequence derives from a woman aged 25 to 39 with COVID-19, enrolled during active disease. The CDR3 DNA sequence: TGTGCCAGCAGTGACGGGACTAGCGGGAGAGGCAATGAGCAGTTCTTC. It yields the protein CASSDGTSGRGNEQFF.